This entry features one TCR beta chain sequence. Its cognate antigen is unknown. Time point given: baseline pretreatment blood. Documented treatment: 15 Gy SBRT to primary tumor, nephrectomy 4 weeks later. Clear cell pathology was present in this patient's renal cell carcinoma. This specimen comes from a study of radiation and T cells in renal cell carcinoma. Across the study: Nephrectomy followed 15 Gy stereotactic body radiation by 4 weeks.

Germline V gives CDR1 LNHNV, CDR2 YYDKDF (reference sequence). Trimming left V 2 bases short and J 1 base short, with 12 bases between. This CDR3 has 16 residues. Study-level results: Without pretreatment biopsies, baseline tumor clonotype presence was undetermined. Top tumor clonotypes rose in blood 2 weeks post-radiation, then contracted.

This table comes from immunoSEQ multiplex PCR, and its TCRdb copy is limited to in-frame clones, with some not included. The table shows 130,000 to 150,000 clones, with 70% to 90% occurring only once. V and J are TRBV15 and TRBJ1-5; no clear D gene. The sequence was collected from a woman aged 50 to 65 with renal cell carcinoma. The input for sequencing was blood, taken from a patient whose treatment included radiotherapy and nephrectomy. The CDR3 DNA reads as TGTGCCACCAGCAGAACTAAACACGCGAGCAATCAGCCCCAGCATTTT. This sequence encodes CATSRTKHASNQPQHF.